This T cell receptor beta chain is from a study of glioma-infiltrating T cells after dendritic cell vaccination (dated by TCRdb to the mid-2010s). A note on the overall study: The cohort comprised about 15 glioblastoma patients from Phase I and II dendritic cell vaccination trials, 9 newly diagnosed and 6 with recurrent disease. In glioblastoma patients vaccinated with dendritic cells, deep sequencing of TCR beta CDR3 regions served to measure the amount of tumor-infiltrating lymphocytes and to compare repertoires between tumor and blood. Patients received autologous tumor lysate-pulsed dendritic cell vaccination between about 2003 and 2012. Survival after dendritic cell vaccination was correlated with TCR sequencing metrics such as TIL content and the overlap between tumor and blood repertoires. To make the vaccine, monocyte-derived dendritic cells were cultured for 6 to 8 days with IL-4 and GM-CSF and then pulsed overnight with autologous tumor lysate. Patients received three intradermal dendritic cell vaccine injections at biweekly intervals in the arm below the axilla. Overall results and qualifications from the work: No direct relationship between TCR clonality and survival was found, suggesting that a diverse polyclonal response may matter. The TCR overlap response model with three groups was called speculative and said to need prospective validation. The cohort was small and heterogeneous, and full blood and tumor sets were available for few patients, with initial-recurrent tumor pairs available for even fewer patients. After dendritic cell vaccination, a higher estimated pretreatment TIL content predicted longer time to progression and longer overall survival.

Using the immunoSEQ assay, TCRB CDR3 regions were amplified from approximately 1.9 micrograms of genomic DNA, or from all available DNA when less than that was on hand. The multiplex PCR relied on 60 forward primers for TCR V beta segments and 13 reverse primers for J beta segments. To estimate reads per starting template, synthetic control templates were spiked into each sample at limiting dilution. Sequencing produced 87 bp reads on the Illumina HiSeq System. In the source study's methods: To remove PCR and sequencing errors, closely related sequences were merged with a nearest neighbor algorithm. TCR overlap was defined as the percentage of unique tumor TCR beta sequences that were also present in the same patient's peripheral blood. TCRdb carries this immuneACCESS record with in-frame sequences only. Its versions omit some clonotypes, under half of them owing to an unresolved V gene in the studies checked, with the rest unexplained. The DNA was the basis for D and trimming; V, J and clone size are from that table. The sample table records over 70,000 clones; over 75% of these occur just once. The top ten hold under 2.5% of the sample.

CDR1 and CDR2 are drawn from the germline V gene: SGHRS, YFSETQ. The CDR3 sequence holds 15 residues, the cysteine and phenylalanine included. Only the CDR3 DNA stays, 45 bases, in frame from base 1. V trim: 0 bases; J trim: 6 bases; unmatched bases: 5. Worth noting for this clone: It lacks a known antigen. Per-base qualities were not stored, and no clone one base away is much larger.

To be selected, patients needed enough residual fresh-frozen tumor tissue and more than two years of available survival data. Although molecular status otherwise differed among the glioblastoma patients, no patient had an isocitrate dehydrogenase mutation. PBMC were collected before vaccination, two weeks after the third vaccination, and at tumor progression if progression occurred. The Qiagen DNeasy Blood extraction Kit was used to extract genomic DNA. Sequencing was performed on blood, taken before dendritic cell vaccination. This chain joins TRBV5-1 to TRBJ1-1, and TRBD1 matches 10 of the central bases. The clonotype comes from a human donor with glioblastoma. The DNA sequence is TGCGCCAGCAGCTTGGGACAGGGGGCTAAGCCTGAAGCTTTCTTT. It codes for CASSLGQGAKPEAFF.